This TCR beta chain was observed in a study of spatial heterogeneity in lung cancer. V shed 3 bases and J 6 bases; nucleotides not matched to a gene: 4. The germline V gene has CDR1 SGHTA and CDR2 FQGTGA. CDR3 length: 15 residues. The sample's time point: sample taken at primary tumor resection. This clonotype appeared many times. A distinct unique molecular identifier was carried by each TCR cDNA molecule. From the 5' RACE reads, TCRdb called clonotypes with MiXCR, one entry per CDR3 protein. The sample consists of tens of thousands of distinct CDR3 sequences, 9.5% to 15% of them appearing once. The chain is built from TRBV7-3 and TRBJ2-3, with TRBD2 identical over 12 bases. This sample comprised PBMCs, obtained at surgery. This receptor was obtained from a male donor with early-stage non-small cell lung cancer. CDR3 in amino acids: CASSFLAGGPDTQYF. CDR3 nucleotide sequence: TGTGCCAGCAGCTTCCTAGCGGGAGGGCCCGATACGCAGTATTTT.